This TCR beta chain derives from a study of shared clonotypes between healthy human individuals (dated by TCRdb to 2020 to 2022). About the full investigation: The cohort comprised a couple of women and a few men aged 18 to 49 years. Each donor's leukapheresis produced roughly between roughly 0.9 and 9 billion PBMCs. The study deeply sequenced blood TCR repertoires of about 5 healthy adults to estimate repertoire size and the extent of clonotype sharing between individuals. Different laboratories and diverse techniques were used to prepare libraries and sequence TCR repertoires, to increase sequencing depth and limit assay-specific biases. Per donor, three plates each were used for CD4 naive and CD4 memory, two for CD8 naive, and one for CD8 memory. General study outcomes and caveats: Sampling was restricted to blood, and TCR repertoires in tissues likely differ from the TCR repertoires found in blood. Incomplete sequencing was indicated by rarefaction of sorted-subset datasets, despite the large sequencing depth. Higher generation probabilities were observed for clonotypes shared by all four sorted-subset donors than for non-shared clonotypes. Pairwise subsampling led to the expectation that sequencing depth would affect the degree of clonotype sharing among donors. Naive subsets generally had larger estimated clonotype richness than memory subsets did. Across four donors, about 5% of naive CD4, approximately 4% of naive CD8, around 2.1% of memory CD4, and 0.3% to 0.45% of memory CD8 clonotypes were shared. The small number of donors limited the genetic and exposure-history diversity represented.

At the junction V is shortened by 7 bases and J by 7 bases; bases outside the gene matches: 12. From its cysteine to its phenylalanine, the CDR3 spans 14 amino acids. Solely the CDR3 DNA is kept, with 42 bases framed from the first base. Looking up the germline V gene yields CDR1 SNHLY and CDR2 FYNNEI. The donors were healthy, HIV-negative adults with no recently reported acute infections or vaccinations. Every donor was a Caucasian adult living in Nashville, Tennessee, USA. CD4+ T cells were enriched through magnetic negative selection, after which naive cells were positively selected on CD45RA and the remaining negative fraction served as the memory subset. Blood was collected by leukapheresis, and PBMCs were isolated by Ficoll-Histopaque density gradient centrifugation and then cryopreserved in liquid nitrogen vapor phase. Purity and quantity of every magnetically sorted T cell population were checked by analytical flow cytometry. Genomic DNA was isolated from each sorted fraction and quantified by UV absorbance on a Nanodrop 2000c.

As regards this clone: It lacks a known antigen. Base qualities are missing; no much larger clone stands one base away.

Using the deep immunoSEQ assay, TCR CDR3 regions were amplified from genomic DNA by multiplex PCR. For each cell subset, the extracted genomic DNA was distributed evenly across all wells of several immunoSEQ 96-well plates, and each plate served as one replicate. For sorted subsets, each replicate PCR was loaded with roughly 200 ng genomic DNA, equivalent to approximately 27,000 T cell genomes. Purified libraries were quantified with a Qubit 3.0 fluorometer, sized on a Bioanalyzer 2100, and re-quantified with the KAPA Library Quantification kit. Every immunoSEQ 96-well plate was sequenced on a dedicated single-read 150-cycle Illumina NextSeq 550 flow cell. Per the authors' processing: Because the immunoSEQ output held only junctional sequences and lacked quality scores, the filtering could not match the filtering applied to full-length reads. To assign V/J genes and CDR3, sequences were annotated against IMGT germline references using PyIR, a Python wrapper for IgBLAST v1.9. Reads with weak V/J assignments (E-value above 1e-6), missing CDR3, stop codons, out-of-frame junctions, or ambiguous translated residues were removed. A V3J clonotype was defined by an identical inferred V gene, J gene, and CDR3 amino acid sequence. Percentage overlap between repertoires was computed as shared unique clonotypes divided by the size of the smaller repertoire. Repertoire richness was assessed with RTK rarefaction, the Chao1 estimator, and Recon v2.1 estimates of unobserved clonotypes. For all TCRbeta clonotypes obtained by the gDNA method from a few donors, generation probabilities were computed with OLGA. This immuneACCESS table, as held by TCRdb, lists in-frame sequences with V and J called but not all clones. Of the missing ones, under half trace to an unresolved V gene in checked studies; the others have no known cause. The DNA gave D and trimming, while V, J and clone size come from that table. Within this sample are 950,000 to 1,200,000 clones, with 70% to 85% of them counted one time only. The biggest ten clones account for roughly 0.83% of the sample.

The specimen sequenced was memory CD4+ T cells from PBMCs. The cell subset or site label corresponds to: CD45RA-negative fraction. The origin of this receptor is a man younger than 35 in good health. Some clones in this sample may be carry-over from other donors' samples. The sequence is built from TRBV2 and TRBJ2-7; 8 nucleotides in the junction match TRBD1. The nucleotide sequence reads TGTGCCAGCACGGTCGACAGGGGCGCAACAGAGCAGTACTTC. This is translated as CASTVDRGATEQYF. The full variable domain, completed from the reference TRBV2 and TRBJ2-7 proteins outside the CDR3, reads EPEVTQTPSHQVTQMGQEVILRCVPISNHLYFYWYRQILGQKVEFLVSFYNNEISEKSEIFDDQFSVERPDGSNFTLKIRSTKLEDSAMYFCASTVDRGATEQYFGPGTRLTVT.